This T cell receptor beta chain derives from a study of CD8 T cells in ankylosing spondylitis (dated by TCRdb to about 2017). In the study overall: The study profiled T cell receptor beta repertoires in healthy donors and ankylosing spondylitis patients to find disease-linked TCR variants. The whole study cohort included over a hundred healthy donors and under 30 ankylosing spondylitis patients. Peripheral blood was sampled, and synovial fluid was additionally collected from ankylosing spondylitis patients.

The reads were generated on an Illumina HiSeq 2500. TCR beta libraries were prepared by quantitative 5'-RACE with molecular barcodes. On the authors' methods: Disease-linked TCR variants were identified with a new computational method built on a probabilistic model of VDJ rearrangement. TCRdb ran its own pipeline on the public reads, namely fastp trimming at Q25 and MiXCR clone calling, and kept in-frame beta chains. Identical CDR3 protein sequences are pooled into one entry, listed with their most common genes and DNA. The V and J calls were not made by the authors but by TCRdb's processing. The sample profile shows about 440,000 distinct CDR3 sequences; 17% of them were found once. Approximately 0.93% of the sample rests with the top ten. Its CDR3 holds 14 amino acids, cysteine through phenylalanine. Left in the record is the CDR3 DNA by itself, 42 bases read in frame from the first base. CDR1 and CDR2, looked up from the germline V gene, are SGHDT and YYEEEE. Trimming at the junction amounts to 5 bases on V and 1 base on J, and the germline ends lie 12 bases apart.

Worth noting for this clonotype: It has no known antigen specificity. The input lacks base qualities; no much larger clone sits a single base away.

Study-wide findings and limitations: A TCR beta motif made up of several highly homologous amino acid variants appeared to be characteristic of blood from ankylosing spondylitis patients. The disease-linked clones had a CD8+ phenotype and were found at relatively low frequencies in peripheral blood. Significant enrichment of the disease-linked clones was reported in matched synovial fluid samples from ankylosing spondylitis patients. Some of the motif variants had been reported before in the synovial fluid and blood of reactive arthritis patients, a finding that suggests common disease-initiation mechanisms.

The rearranged chain carries TRBV5-6 and TRBJ1-1; the D gene is perhaps TRBD1, from 6 matching bases. This TCR derives from a male donor with ankylosing spondylitis. The material sequenced was blood, either unsorted or a sorted T cell fraction (not recorded which). The DNA sequence reads TGTGCCAGCAGTCCGGACAGTCAGAACACTGAAGCTTTCTTT. It encodes CASSPDSQNTEAFF.